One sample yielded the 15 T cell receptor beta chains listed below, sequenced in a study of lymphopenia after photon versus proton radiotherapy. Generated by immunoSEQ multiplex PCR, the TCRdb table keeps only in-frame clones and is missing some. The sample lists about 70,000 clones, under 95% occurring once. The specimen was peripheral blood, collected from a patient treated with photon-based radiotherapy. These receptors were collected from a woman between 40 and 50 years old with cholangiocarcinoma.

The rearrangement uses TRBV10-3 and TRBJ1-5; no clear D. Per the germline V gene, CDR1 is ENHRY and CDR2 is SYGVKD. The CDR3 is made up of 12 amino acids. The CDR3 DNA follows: TGTGCTATAGGCGATAGCAATCAGCCCCAGCATTTT. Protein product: CAIGDSNQPQHF.

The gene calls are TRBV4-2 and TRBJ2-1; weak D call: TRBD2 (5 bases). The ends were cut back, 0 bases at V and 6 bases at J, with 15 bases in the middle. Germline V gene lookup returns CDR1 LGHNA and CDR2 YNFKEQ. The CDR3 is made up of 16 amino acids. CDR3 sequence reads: CASSQDRGGTPNEQFF. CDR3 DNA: TGTGCCAGCAGCCAAGATCGGGGTGGCACCCCCAATGAGCAGTTCTTC.

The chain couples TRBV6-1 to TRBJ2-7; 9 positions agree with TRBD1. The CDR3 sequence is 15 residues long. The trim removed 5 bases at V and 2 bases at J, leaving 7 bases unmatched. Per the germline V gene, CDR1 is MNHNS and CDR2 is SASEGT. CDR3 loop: CASSLGTGSTYEQYF. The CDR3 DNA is TGTGCCAGCAGTTTAGGGACAGGGTCCACCTACGAGCAGTACTTC.

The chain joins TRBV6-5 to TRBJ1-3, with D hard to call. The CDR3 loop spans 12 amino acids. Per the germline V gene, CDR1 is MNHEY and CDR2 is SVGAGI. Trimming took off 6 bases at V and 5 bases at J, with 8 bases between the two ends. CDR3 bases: TGTGCCAGCAGGGGGTCTCGAAACACCATATATTTT. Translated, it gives CASRGSRNTIYF.

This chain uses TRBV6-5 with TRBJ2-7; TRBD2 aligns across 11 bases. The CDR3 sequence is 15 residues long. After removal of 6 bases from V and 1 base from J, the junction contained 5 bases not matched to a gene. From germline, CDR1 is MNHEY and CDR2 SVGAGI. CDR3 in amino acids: CASRLGTSGSYEQYF. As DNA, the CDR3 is TGTGCCAGCAGACTCGGGACTAGCGGTTCCTACGAGCAGTACTTC.

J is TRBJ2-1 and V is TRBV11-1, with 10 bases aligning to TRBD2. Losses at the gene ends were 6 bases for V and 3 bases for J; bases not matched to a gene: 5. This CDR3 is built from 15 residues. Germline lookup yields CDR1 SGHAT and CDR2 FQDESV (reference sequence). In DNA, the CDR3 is TGTGCCAGCAGTTCAGGACTAGCGGTCTACAATGAGCAGTTCTTC. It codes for CASSSGLAVYNEQFF.

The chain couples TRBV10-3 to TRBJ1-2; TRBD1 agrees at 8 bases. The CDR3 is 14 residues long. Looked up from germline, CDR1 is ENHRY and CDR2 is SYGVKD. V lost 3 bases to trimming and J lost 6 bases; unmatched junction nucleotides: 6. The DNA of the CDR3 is TGTGCCATCAGTGATCCCACAGGGGGGAATGGCTACACCTTC. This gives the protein CAISDPTGGNGYTF.

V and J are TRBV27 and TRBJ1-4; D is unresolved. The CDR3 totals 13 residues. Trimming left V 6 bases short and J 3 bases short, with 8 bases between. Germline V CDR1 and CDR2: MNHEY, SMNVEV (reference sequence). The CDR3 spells CASRRRSNEKLFF. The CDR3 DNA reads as TGTGCCAGCAGACGGAGATCTAATGAAAAACTGTTTTTT.

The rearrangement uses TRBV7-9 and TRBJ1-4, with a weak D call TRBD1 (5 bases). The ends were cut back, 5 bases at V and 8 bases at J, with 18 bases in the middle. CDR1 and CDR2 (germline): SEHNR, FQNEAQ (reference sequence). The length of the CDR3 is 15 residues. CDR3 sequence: CASSRSLADNEKLFF. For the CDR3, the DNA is TGTGCCAGCAGCCGTAGTCTTGCGGACAACGAAAAACTGTTTTTT.

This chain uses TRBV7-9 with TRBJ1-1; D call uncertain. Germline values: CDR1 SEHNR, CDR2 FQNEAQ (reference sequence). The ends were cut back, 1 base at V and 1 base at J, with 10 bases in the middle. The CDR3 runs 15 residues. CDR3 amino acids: CASSLGSRGNTEAFF. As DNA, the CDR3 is TGTGCCAGCAGCTTAGGGTCCAGAGGGAACACTGAAGCTTTCTTT.

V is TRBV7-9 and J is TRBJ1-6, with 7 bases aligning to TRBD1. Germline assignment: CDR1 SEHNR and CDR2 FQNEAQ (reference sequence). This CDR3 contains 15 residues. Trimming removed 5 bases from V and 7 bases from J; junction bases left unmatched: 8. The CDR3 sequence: CASSPGTEGNSPLHF. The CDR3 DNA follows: TGTGCCAGCAGCCCCGGGACAGAAGGAAATTCACCCCTCCACTTT. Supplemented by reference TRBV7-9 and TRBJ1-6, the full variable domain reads DTGVSQNPRHKITKRGQNVTFRCDPISEHNRLYWYRQTLGQGPEFLTYFQNEAQLEKSRLLSDRFSAERPKGSFSTLEIQRTEQGDSAMYLCASSPGTEGNSPLHFGNGTRLTVT.

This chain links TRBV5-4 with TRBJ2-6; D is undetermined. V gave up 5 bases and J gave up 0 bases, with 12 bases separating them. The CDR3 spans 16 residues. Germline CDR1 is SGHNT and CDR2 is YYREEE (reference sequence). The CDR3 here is CASRWDAFSGANVLTF. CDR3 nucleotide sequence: TGTGCCAGCAGATGGGATGCGTTCTCTGGGGCCAACGTCCTGACTTTC. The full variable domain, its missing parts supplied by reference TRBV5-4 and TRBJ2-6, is ETGVTQSPTHLIKTRGQQVTLRCSSQSGHNTVSWYQQALGQGPQFIFQYYREEENGRGNFPPRFSGLQFPNYSSELNVNALELDDSALYLCASRWDAFSGANVLTFGAGSRLTVL.

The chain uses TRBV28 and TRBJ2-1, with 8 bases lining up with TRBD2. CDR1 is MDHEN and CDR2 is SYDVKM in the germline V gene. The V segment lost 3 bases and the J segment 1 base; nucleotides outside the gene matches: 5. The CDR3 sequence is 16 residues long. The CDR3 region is CASSLVSGTSYNEQFF. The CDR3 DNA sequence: TGTGCCAGCAGTTTGGTTAGCGGGACGTCCTACAATGAGCAGTTCTTC.

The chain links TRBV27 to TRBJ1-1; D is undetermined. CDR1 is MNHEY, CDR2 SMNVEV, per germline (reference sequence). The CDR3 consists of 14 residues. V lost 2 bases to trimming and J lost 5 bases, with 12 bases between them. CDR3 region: CASSLGLGFTEAFF. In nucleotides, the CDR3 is TGTGCCAGCAGTTTAGGTCTAGGGTTTACTGAAGCTTTCTTT.

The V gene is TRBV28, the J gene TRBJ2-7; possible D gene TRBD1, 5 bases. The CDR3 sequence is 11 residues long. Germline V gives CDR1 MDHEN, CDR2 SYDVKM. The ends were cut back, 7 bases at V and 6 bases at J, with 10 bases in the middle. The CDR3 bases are TGTGCCAGCAATCAGGGAACCGAGCAGTACTTC. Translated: CASNQGTEQYF.